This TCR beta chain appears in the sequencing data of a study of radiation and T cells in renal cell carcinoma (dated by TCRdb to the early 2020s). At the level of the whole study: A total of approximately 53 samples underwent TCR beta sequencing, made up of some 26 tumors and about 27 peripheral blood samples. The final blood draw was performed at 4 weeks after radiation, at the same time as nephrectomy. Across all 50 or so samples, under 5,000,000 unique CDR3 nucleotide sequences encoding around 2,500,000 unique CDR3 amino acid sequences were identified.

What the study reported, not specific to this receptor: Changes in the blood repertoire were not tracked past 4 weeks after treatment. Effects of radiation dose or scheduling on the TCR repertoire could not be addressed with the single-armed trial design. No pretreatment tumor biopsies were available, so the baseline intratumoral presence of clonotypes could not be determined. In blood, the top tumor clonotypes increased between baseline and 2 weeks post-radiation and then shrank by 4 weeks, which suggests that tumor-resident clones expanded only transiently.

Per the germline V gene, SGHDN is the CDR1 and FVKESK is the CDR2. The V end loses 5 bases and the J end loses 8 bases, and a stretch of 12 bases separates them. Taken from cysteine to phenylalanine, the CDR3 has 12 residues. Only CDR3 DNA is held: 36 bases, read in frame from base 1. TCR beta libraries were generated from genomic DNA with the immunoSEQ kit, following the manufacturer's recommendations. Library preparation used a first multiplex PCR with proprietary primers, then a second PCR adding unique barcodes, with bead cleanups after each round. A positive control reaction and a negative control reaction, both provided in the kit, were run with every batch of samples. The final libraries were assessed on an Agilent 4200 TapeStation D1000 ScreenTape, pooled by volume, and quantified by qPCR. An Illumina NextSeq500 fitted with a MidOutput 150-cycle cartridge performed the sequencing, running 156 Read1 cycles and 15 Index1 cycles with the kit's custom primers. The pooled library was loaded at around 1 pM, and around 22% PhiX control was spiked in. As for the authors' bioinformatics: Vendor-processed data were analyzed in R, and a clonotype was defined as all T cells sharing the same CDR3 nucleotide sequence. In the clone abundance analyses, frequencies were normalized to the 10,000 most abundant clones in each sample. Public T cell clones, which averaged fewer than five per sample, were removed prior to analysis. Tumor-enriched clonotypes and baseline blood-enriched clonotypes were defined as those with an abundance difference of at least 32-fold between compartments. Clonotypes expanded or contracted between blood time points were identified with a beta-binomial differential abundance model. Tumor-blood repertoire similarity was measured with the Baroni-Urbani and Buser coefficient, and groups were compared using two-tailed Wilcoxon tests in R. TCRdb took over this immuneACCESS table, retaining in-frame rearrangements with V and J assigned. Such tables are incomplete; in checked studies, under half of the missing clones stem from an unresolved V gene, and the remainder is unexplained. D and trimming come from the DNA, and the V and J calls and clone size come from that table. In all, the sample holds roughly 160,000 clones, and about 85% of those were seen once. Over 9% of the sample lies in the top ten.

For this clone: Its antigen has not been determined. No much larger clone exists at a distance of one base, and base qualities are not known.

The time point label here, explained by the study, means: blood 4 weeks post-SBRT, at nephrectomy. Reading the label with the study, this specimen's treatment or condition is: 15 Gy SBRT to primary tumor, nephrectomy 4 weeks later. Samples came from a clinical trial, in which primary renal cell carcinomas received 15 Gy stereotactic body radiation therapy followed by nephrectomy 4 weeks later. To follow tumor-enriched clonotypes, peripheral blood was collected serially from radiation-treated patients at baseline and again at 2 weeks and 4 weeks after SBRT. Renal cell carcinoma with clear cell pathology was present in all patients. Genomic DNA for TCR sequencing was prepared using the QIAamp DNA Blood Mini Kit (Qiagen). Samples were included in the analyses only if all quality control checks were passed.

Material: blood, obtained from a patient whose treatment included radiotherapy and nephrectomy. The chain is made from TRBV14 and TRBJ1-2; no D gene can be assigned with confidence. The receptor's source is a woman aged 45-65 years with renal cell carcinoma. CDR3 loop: CASSYSERGYTF. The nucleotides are TGTGCCAGCAGCTATTCCGAGAGGGGCTACACCTTC.